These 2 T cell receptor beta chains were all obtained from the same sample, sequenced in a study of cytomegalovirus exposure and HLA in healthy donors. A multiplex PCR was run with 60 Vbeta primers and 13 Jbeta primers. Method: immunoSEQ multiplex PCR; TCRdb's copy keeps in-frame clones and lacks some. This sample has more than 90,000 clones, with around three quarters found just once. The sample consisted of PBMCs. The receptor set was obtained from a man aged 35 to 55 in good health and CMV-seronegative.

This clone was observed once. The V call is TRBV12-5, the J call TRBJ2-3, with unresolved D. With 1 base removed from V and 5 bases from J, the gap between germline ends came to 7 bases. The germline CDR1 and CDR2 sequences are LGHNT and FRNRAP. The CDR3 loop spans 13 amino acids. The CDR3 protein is CASGLDSRDTQYF. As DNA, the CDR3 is TGTGCTAGTGGTTTGGACAGTAGAGATACGCAGTATTTT.

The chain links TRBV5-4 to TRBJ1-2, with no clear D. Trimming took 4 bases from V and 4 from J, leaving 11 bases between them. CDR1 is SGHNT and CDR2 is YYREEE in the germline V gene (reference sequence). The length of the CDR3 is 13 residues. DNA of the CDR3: TGTGCCAGCAGCCCTGGAGGAGCCTATGGCTACACCTTC. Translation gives CASSPGGAYGYTF. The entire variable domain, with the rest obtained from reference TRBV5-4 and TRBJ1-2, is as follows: ETGVTQSPTHLIKTRGQQVTLRCSSQSGHNTVSWYQQALGQGPQFIFQYYREEENGRGNFPPRFSGLQFPNYSSELNVNALELDDSALYLCASSPGGAYGYTFGSGTRLTVV.